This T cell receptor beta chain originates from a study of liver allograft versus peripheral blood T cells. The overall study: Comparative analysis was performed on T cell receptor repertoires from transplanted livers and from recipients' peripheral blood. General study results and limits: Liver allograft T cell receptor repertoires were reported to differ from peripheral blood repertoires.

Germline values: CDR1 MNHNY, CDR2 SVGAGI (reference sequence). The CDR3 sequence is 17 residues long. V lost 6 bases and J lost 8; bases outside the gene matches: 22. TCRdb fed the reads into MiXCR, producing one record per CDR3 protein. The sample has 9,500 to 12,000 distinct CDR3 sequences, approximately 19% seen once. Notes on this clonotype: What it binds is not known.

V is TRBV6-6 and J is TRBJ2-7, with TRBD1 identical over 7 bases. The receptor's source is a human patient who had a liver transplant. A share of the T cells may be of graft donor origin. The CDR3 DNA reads TGTGCCAGCAGCCGAATTACAGGGGACCCCGTATCTATTAAGCAGTACTTC. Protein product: CASSRITGDPVSIKQYF.